The sequence of this T cell receptor beta chain was determined in a study of cytomegalovirus exposure and HLA in healthy donors. Findings and caveats of the study: Most TCRs appeared rarely, but some public TCRs recurred in many donors. Both high specificity and high sensitivity reportedly marked the classifier's diagnosis of cytomegalovirus status.

V was pared by 2 bases and J by 6 bases, with 14 bases between. The germline gives CDR1 SGHAT, CDR2 FQDESV (reference sequence). The length of the CDR3 is 15 residues. Only in-frame clones appear in the TCRdb table, and some are missing; sequencing was by immunoSEQ multiplex PCR. The sample includes over 110,000 clones, about 88% of them seen just once. This clone is a singleton in its sample. The antigen is unknown. Sequencing input: PBMCs. The sequence came from a man aged 18 to 35 in good health and CMV-seropositive. The gene calls are TRBV11-1 and TRBJ2-1; D unclear. CDR3 nucleotides: TGTGCCAGCAGCTTATCCCCCCACACGGGCAATGAGCAGTTCTTC. Translation gives CASSLSPHTGNEQFF.